The sequence of this T cell receptor (beta chain) was determined in a study of human T cells and chemical hapten exposure (dated by TCRdb to the early 2020s). A note on the overall study: For sensitization, 2% DPC in acetone was applied to a 2 cm by 2 cm area of upper inner arm skin. Patients additionally received weekly therapeutic DPC doses to the scalp throughout the approximately 25-week study period. Patch testing was performed on the upper back with Finn chambers containing 0.01% DPC, and the patch tests were scored after 6 days according to International Contact Dermatitis Research Group standards. Alopecia areata with under or over 50% scalp involvement, alopecia totalis and alopecia universalis were represented in the patient cohort, which was mostly female. Libraries were combined into a pool for sequencing, and differences in TCR yield between samples came mainly from small differences in library volumes within the pool. Peripheral blood TCR repertoire changes were tracked in vivo in alopecia patients during primary and secondary sensitization to the hapten diphenylcyclopropenone (DPC). Patient blood was sampled pre-sensitization (week 0) and at 2, 6 and about 24 weeks after DPC sensitization. Blood for TCR sequencing was provided by twenty-nine alopecia patients at one to four time points (pre-sensitization, 2, 6 and 24 weeks).

Sample time point, as interpreted from the label and publication: patch test 2, 6 weeks after DPC sensitization. Reading the label with the study, this specimen's treatment or condition is: therapeutic diphenylcyclopropenone sensitization with weekly scalp DPC. Blood at each patch-test visit was drawn before the patch test was applied. Patients were eligible if aged 18 to 70, diagnosed with alopecia and judged suitable for DPC therapy, and pregnant patients were excluded. Total RNA was isolated from unfractionated whole blood collected in Tempus Blood RNA tubes. The method behind the library was RACE. TCRdb lists the instrument as NextSeq 500. During library preparation, unique molecular identifiers were attached to individual cDNA molecules so that TCRs could be counted in a quantitative, reproducible way. Both TCR alpha and TCR beta chains were sequenced from each blood RNA sample. The study's own analysis went as follows. Samples had a median of 95,638 TCRs, with a range from roughly 23,224 to 750,000. The Decombinator software suite was used to annotate the V, J and CDR3 of the TCR reads. For the PS versus PT1 abundance plots, all samples were subsampled to the same number of TCRs (28,000). TCRs were defined as expanded if absent before sensitization and observed at least eight times at the 2-week time point. TCRdb's own reprocessing of the public reads used fastp at Q25 and MiXCR and kept productive beta chains. When rows share a CDR3 protein, they turn into one entry using the most common DNA and genes. The V and J calls, along with clone size, are taken from TCRdb and not from the paper's own processing. Here the sample has about 140,000 distinct CDR3 sequences; 10% to 15% occur a single time. Jointly, the top ten make up around 1.4% of the sample.

This clonotype appeared a few times. Its antigen remains unidentified. Per-base quality was not reported, and no clone a single base away is much larger than it. Germline trimming amounts to 0 bases on V and 4 bases on J, with 3 as the count of junction bases outside the gene matches. The CDR3 starts with the cysteine, ends with the phenylalanine, and has 14 residues. The entry retains the CDR3 DNA only, 42 bases that are in frame from base 1. The germline V gene sets CDR1 to SGHRS and CDR2 to YFSETQ. Here is what the overall study found, with its caveats: After repeated subsampling, the strength of the expansion versus patch-test correlation and the threshold at which it became significant changed. Patch test score correlated positively with the number of PT1 expanded TCRs, reaching significance at thresholds 8, 16 and 32 but not at 4. Because all patients had alopecia, a presumed autoimmune disease, the immune response of the patients might differ from that of healthy individuals. Compared with pre-sensitization or healthy control sets, expanded TCRs formed significantly more large CDR3 similarity clusters, which is consistent with antigen-driven responses. The number of TCRs above 1 in 1000 frequency did not change with DPC sensitization; there was no evidence of global repertoire structure alterations.

The receptor was derived from a woman between 45 and 65 years old with alopecia areata. Some clones in this sample may be carry-over from other donors' samples. The material sequenced was whole blood, taken in connection with sensitization to the hapten diphenylcyclopropenone (DPC). This chain joins TRBV5-1 to TRBJ2-5; the junction holds 7 bases that match TRBD1. The CDR3 in this case is CASSLEGAGETQYF. DNA sequence: TGCGCCAGCAGCTTGGAGGGGGCCGGAGAGACCCAGTACTTC.